This is a list of T cell receptor beta chains from one sample in a study of cytomegalovirus exposure and HLA in healthy donors. Here immunoSEQ multiplex PCR was the method, and the copy in TCRdb shows in-frame clones only, minus some. This table has 150,000 or so clones, almost 80% appearing once. Sequenced: PBMCs. Receptors were obtained from a woman in her forties in good health and CMV-seropositive. The CDR3 runs from the conserved cysteine through the conserved F or W. A D gene is named only where the DNA matches it firmly. Rows may omit the clone size; those that give it use once, few, many or a size class.

CDR3 protein | CDR3 DNA | J gene | V gene | clone size | D gene
CASSPSRDQPQHF | TGTGCCAGCTCACCTTCCCGAGATCAGCCCCAGCATTTT | TRBJ1-5 | TRBV18 | - | -
CASSPPTGGGTDTQYF | TGTGCCAGCTCACCACCGACAGGGGGCGGCACAGATACGCAGTATTTT | TRBJ2-3 | TRBV18 | once | TRBD1
CASSARTSGSGSQYF | TGTGCCAGCAGTGCGAGGACTAGCGGTTCCGGGTCCCAGTACTTC | TRBJ2-5 | TRBV2 | once | TRBD2
CAWSVGSGGEYEQYF | TGTGCCTGGAGTGTAGGGTCGGGGGGCGAATACGAGCAGTACTTC | TRBJ2-7 | TRBV30 | - | -
CASSLEIRQGAGGELFF | TGTGCCAGCAGCTTGGAGATTCGACAGGGGGCTGGAGGGGAGCTGTTTTTT | TRBJ2-2 | TRBV5-4 | once | TRBD1
CASSLGGGTSEKLFF | TGCGCCAGCAGCTTGGGGGGGGGCACGAGTGAAAAACTGTTTTTT | TRBJ1-4 | TRBV5-1 | - | -
CASSLVPLAAFF | TGTGCCAGCAGCTTAGTCCCCTTAGCGGCTTTCTTT | TRBJ1-1 | TRBV7-9 | once | -
CASSLTGVGNTIYF | TGTGCCAGCAGTTTAACAGGGGTCGGAAACACCATATATTTT | TRBJ1-3 | TRBV28 | once | TRBD1
CASSQVLTGNTIYF | TGCGCCAGCAGCCAAGTGTTAACTGGAAACACCATATATTTT | TRBJ1-3 | TRBV4-1 | - | -
CASKTGQGVESPLHF | TGTGCCAGCAAGACGGGACAGGGGGTGGAATCACCCCTCCACTTT | TRBJ1-6 | TRBV9 | - | TRBD1
CASSGLLRGAPDTQYF | TGTGCCAGTAGTGGGCTTTTGCGGGGAGCCCCAGATACGCAGTATTTT | TRBJ2-3 | TRBV19 | few | -
CASVRSQPQHF | TGTGCCAGCGTACGGAGCCAGCCCCAGCATTTT | TRBJ1-5 | TRBV2 | - | -
CASRLDRGHYNEQFF | TGTGCCAGCAGGCTCGACAGGGGGCATTACAATGAGCAGTTCTTC | TRBJ2-1 | TRBV6-5 | - | TRBD1
CASSLALVTTEKAFF | TGCGCCAGCAGCTTGGCCCTCGTTACGACGGAGAAAGCTTTCTTT | TRBJ1-1 | TRBV5-1 | - | -
CASRTGGKGEQFF | TGTGCTTCTAGGACAGGGGGGAAAGGTGAGCAGTTCTTC | TRBJ2-1 | TRBV30 | - | TRBD1
CASSLGTGGTDTQYF | TGTGCCAGCTCTCTCGGGACAGGGGGGACAGATACGCAGTATTTT | TRBJ2-3 | TRBV18 | once | TRBD1
CASSIYRERYTF | TGTGCCAGCAGTATTTACAGGGAACGCTACACCTTC | TRBJ1-2 | TRBV6-5 | - | -
CASSYSGQMNTEAFF | TGTGCCAGCAGTTACTCGGGACAGATGAACACTGAAGCTTTCTTT | TRBJ1-1 | TRBV6-5 | - | TRBD1
CASSGQGLYGYTF | TGTGCCAGCTCCGGACAGGGTCTCTATGGCTACACCTTC | TRBJ1-2 | TRBV18 | - | TRBD1
CASSPQTGGSEAFF | TGTGCCAGCAGCCCACAGACGGGCGGGTCTGAAGCTTTCTTT | TRBJ1-1 | TRBV11-3 | - | -
CASSNDRRANTGELFF | TGTGCCAGTAGTAATGACAGAAGAGCCAACACCGGGGAGCTGTTTTTT | TRBJ2-2 | TRBV19 | - | -
CASSERQGSYQNTEAFF | TGTGCCAGCAGTGAACGGCAGGGCTCCTACCAGAACACTGAAGCTTTCTTT | TRBJ1-1 | TRBV6-1 | - | -
CASRLRTRSLGGNTIYF | TGTGCAAGTCGCTTGAGGACACGTTCTTTAGGGGGAAACACCATATATTTT | TRBJ1-3 | TRBV12-2 | - | -
CASSEGTGVPGELFF | TGTGCCAGCAGCGAGGGGACAGGGGTCCCCGGGGAGCTGTTTTTT | TRBJ2-2 | TRBV5-4 | - | TRBD1
CASSARQGGTGELFF | TGTGCCAGCAGCGCCCGACAGGGGGGCACCGGGGAGCTGTTTTTT | TRBJ2-2 | TRBV9 | - | TRBD1
CASSYFGGGYEQYF | TGTGCCAGCAGTTACTTTGGCGGGGGCTACGAGCAGTACTTC | TRBJ2-7 | TRBV6-6 | - | TRBD2
CASSLDRVRDSPLHF | TGCGCCAGCAGCTTGGACAGGGTTCGGGATTCACCCCTCCACTTT | TRBJ1-6 | TRBV5-1 | - | -
CASSVGGTGGRNEQYF | TGTGCCAGCAGCGTAGGCGGGACAGGGGGCCGAAACGAGCAGTACTTC | TRBJ2-7 | TRBV9 | - | TRBD1
CASRTGGHEQYF | TGTGCCAGCAGAACGGGGGGACACGAGCAGTACTTC | TRBJ2-7 | TRBV27 | - | TRBD2
CASSLVGRRSGYTF | TGTGCCAGCAGTTTAGTTGGAAGGAGAAGTGGCTACACCTTC | TRBJ1-2 | TRBV28 | - | -
CASLGEENTIYF | TGTGCCAGCCTTGGGGAGGAAAACACCATATATTTT | TRBJ1-3 | TRBV10-3 | - | -
CASSPRTGRANEKLFF | TGTGCCAGCAGCCCGCGAACAGGAAGGGCTAATGAAAAACTGTTTTTT | TRBJ1-4 | TRBV11-2 | - | -
CASRLESSTDTQYF | TGCGCCAGCAGGTTGGAATCTAGCACAGATACGCAGTATTTT | TRBJ2-3 | TRBV5-1 | - | -
CASSPFRAGAHNEKLFF | TGTGCCAGCAGCCCATTCCGAGCAGGGGCCCATAATGAAAAACTGTTTTTT | TRBJ1-4 | TRBV7-9 | few | -
CATYSQGAQSNGYTF | TGTGCCACCTACTCACAGGGGGCCCAATCGAATGGCTACACCTTC | TRBJ1-2 | TRBV6-1 | - | TRBD1
CASSRRDSGELFF | TGTGCCAGCAGCAGAAGGGACTCCGGGGAGCTGTTTTTT | TRBJ2-2 | TRBV21-1 | few | -
CASSERGAGTEAFF | TGTGCCAGCAGTGAACGGGGGGCAGGCACTGAAGCTTTCTTT | TRBJ1-1 | TRBV6-4 | - | -
CASSTEDASSYNEQFF | TGCGCCAGCAGCACGGAAGACGCTAGCTCCTACAATGAGCAGTTCTTC | TRBJ2-1 | TRBV5-1 | once | -
CASSLARQALFYNEQFF | TGTGCCAGCAGCTTGGCCCGGCAGGCCTTATTCTACAATGAGCAGTTCTTC | TRBJ2-1 | TRBV5-4 | - | -
CASRPQGFEKLFF | TGCGCCAGCAGGCCACAGGGTTTTGAAAAACTGTTTTTT | TRBJ1-4 | TRBV5-1 | - | -
CASKTGGSSGNTIYF | TGTGCCAGCAAGACAGGGGGCAGCTCTGGAAACACCATATATTTT | TRBJ1-3 | TRBV28 | - | TRBD1
CASSGQGIYNEQFF | TGTGCCAGCAGCGGACAGGGGATCTACAATGAGCAGTTCTTC | TRBJ2-1 | TRBV2 | - | TRBD1
CASSYSWTGGTEAFF | TGTGCCAGCAGTTATTCGTGGACAGGGGGCACTGAAGCTTTCTTT | TRBJ1-1 | TRBV6-5 | - | TRBD1
CASSSSTGSSYNEQFF | TGTGCCAGCAGCTCCTCGACGGGAAGCTCCTACAATGAGCAGTTCTTC | TRBJ2-1 | TRBV7-7 | few | -
CAWSSGADTQYF | TGTGCCTGGAGTTCAGGGGCAGATACGCAGTATTTT | TRBJ2-3 | TRBV30 | - | -
CATSRDIAGGINTNYGYTF | TGTGCCACCAGCAGAGATATAGCGGGGGGCATTAATACTAACTATGGCTACACCTTC | TRBJ1-2 | TRBV15 | - | -
CASSHKQATNRKYF | TGTGCCAGCAGCCATAAACAGGCTACGAATCGCAAGTACTTC | TRBJ2-7 | TRBV14 | - | -
CATGLADPTDTQYF | TGCGCTACCGGACTAGCGGACCCCACAGATACGCAGTATTTT | TRBJ2-3 | TRBV5-1 | - | TRBD2
CASRLTGLETQYF | TGTGCCAGCAGGTTGACAGGGCTGGAGACCCAGTACTTC | TRBJ2-5 | TRBV6-1 | - | TRBD1